One sample yielded the 22 T cell receptor beta chains listed below, sequenced in a study of response to subunit inactivated influenza vaccine. Via MiXCR, TCRdb re-called the RT-PCR reads, giving one row per CDR3 protein. The table includes 550,000 to 800,000 distinct CDR3 sequences, more than 15% detected once. The sequenced sample was PBMCs from blood, obtained roughly 12 days after vaccination. The receptors derive from a man aged 50 to 59 who received an inactivated influenza vaccine.

This clonotype has only a few counts. The V call is TRBV4-2, the J call TRBJ2-3; D is unclear. Between the trimmed V and J ends, which lost 1 base and 4 bases, there was a span of 12 bases. The CDR3 has 15 amino acids. The germline gives CDR1 LGHNA, CDR2 YNFKEQ. CDR3 residues: CASSQGNQAPDTQYF. As DNA, the CDR3 is TGTGCCAGCAGCCAAGGGAACCAGGCACCAGATACGCAGTATTTT.

In DNA form, the CDR3 reads TGTGCCAGCAGCTTAGGGGAGGCCCTGGGGACCCAGTACTTC. Amino acid sequence: CASSLGEALGTQYF. This chain connects TRBV7-2 to TRBJ2-5; maybe TRBD2 (6 bases). The CDR3 runs to 14 residues. V lost 1 base to trimming and J lost 7 bases, with 13 bases between them. Germline V CDR1 and CDR2: SGHTA, FQGNSA. The full variable domain, its missing parts supplied by reference TRBV7-2 and TRBJ2-5, is GAGVSQSPSNKVTEKGKDVELRCDPISGHTALYWYRQSLGQGLEFLIYFQGNSAPDKSGLPSDRFSAERTGGSVSTLTIQRTQQEDSAVYLCASSLGEALGTQYFGPGTRLLVL.

This clonotype was counted a few times. The chain joins TRBV6-1 to TRBJ2-7; 9 bases map to TRBD1. Germline V lookup: CDR1 MNHNS, CDR2 SASEGT. The junction had 14 bases not matched to a gene; V was cut back by 8 bases and J by 0 bases. CDR3 length: 17 amino acids. CDR3 in amino acids: CASSGQGGFGSSYEQYF. In nucleotides, the CDR3 is TGTGCCAGCTCGGGACAGGGTGGGTTCGGGAGCTCCTACGAGCAGTACTTC.

There are a few counts of this clonotype. This chain uses TRBV6-1 with TRBJ1-1; D gene uncertain. In germline, CDR1 is MNHNS, CDR2 SASEGT. V was cut by 6 bases and J by 10 bases, with 21 bases left in between. The CDR3 is made up of 14 amino acids. CDR3 in DNA: TGTGCCAGCAGCAACCAACGGGGTAACGTTCGAGCTTTCTTT. Translated, it gives CASSNQRGNVRAFF.

V gene TRBV5-4 combines with J gene TRBJ2-2; D is ambiguous. Germline CDR1 and CDR2: SGHNT and YYREEE (reference sequence). The length of the CDR3 is 15 residues. The V and J ends lost 4 bases and 0 bases respectively, with 10 bases between them. The CDR3 here is CASSGPAANTGELFF. CDR3 bases: TGTGCCAGCAGCGGTCCAGCCGCGAACACCGGGGAGCTGTTTTTT.

The chain has TRBV2 and TRBJ2-3, with D possibly being TRBD1 (6 bases). Trimming cost V 2 bases and J 3 bases, with 12 bases left between them. CDR3 length equals 15 residues. The germline gives CDR1 SNHLY, CDR2 FYNNEI. Here the CDR3 DNA reads TGTGCCAGCAGTGAAATACAGGGTCGGACAGATACGCAGTATTTT. As protein: CASSEIQGRTDTQYF.

V usage is TRBV12-3 or TRBV12-4 and J usage is TRBJ2-5, with 7 bases that match TRBD1. The junction had 7 bases not matched to a gene; V was cut back by 4 bases and J by 2 bases. There are 15 residues in the CDR3. CDR3 DNA: TGTGCCAGCAGTTACTGGACAGGACCTCAAGAGACCCAGTACTTC. Translating it yields CASSYWTGPQETQYF.

This clonotype has only a few counts. The chain carries TRBV6-5 and TRBJ2-7; D is perhaps TRBD2 (7 bases). The CDR3 extends over 16 amino acids. Looked up from germline, CDR1 is MNHEY and CDR2 is SVGAGI. The V end was cut by 2 bases, the J end by 7 bases, with 21 bases between. CDR3 bases: TGTGCCAGCAGTTACCCCCCACTTAGGGGGAGGGGTGAGCAGTACTTC. Amino acid sequence: CASSYPPLRGRGEQYF.

Ten or more counts support this clonotype. V is TRBV18 and J is TRBJ2-5; D gene ambiguous. Germline V gene data show CDR1 as KGHSH and CDR2 as LQKENI. This CDR3 is 12 amino acids long. Trimming took off 2 bases at V and 2 bases at J, with 3 bases between the two ends. DNA of the CDR3: TGTGCCAGCTCACCAGGGCAAGAGACCCAGTACTTC. The encoded protein is CASSPGQETQYF.

The chain employs TRBV27 and TRBJ2-4, with D possibly matching TRBD2 (6 bases). The CDR3 totals 13 residues. V lost 6 bases and J lost 9, with 15 bases in between. Germline V gene lookup returns CDR1 MNHEY and CDR2 SMNVEV (reference sequence). CDR3 amino acids: CASRGLAEGIQYF. As DNA, the CDR3 is TGTGCCAGCAGGGGACTCGCAGAGGGCATTCAGTACTTC.

The genes are TRBV20-1 and TRBJ2-1; D might be TRBD2 (6 bases). Deletions cut 6 bases from V and 7 bases from J, with 13 bases between. Per the germline V gene, CDR1 is DFQATT and CDR2 is SNEGSKA (reference sequence). CDR3 length: 12 residues. CDR3 sequence: CSARGFGNEQFF. The CDR3 DNA reads as TGCAGTGCCCGGGGGTTTGGGAATGAGCAGTTCTTC.

This clonotype turned up a few times. The J gene is TRBJ2-2, the V gene TRBV24-1, with 7 bases lining up with TRBD1. Losses at the gene ends were 1 base for V and 5 bases for J; bases not matched to a gene: 6. Per the germline V gene, CDR1 is KGHDR and CDR2 is SFDVKD. The CDR3 totals 16 residues. This CDR3 is CATSDFVRGRTGELFF. Written as DNA, the CDR3 is TGTGCCACCAGTGATTTTGTCAGGGGGAGAACCGGGGAGCTGTTTTTT.

This clonotype was observed many times. The rearrangement uses TRBV30 and TRBJ2-5; D gene uncertain. Looked up from germline, CDR1 is GTSNPN and CDR2 is SVGIG (reference sequence). Between the trimmed V and J ends, which lost 1 base and 4 bases, there was a span of 16 bases. The CDR3 consists of 15 residues. The CDR3, as DNA: TGTGCCTGGAGTGCCGACGTAGGTGGTGGAGAGACCCAGTACTTC. It codes for CAWSADVGGGETQYF.

This clonotype has just a few counts. This chain joins TRBV7-2 and TRBJ2-2; 8 positions agree with TRBD1. V gave up 5 bases and J gave up 5 bases; unmatched junction bases: 10. CDR3 length equals 16 residues. Germline CDR1 is SGHTA and CDR2 is FQGNSA. Here the CDR3 DNA reads TGTGCCAGCAGCAGTCGACAGGGGCGATGGACCGGGGAGCTGTTTTTT. Protein: CASSSRQGRWTGELFF.

The chain combines TRBV7-2 with TRBJ2-7; D is uncertain. The length of the CDR3 is 14 residues. V lost 5 bases, J lost 2 bases, and 13 bases lay in between. Germline V gives CDR1 SGHTA, CDR2 FQGNSA. The CDR3 nucleotides read TGTGCCAGCAGCCCCCAGGACGGTCCCTACGAGCAGTACTTC. Amino acids: CASSPQDGPYEQYF.

Here the CDR3 reads CASSLVLGTQYF. CDR3 DNA sequence: TGTGCCAGCAGCTTGGTGTTGGGGACGCAGTATTTT. This chain uses TRBV5-5 with TRBJ2-3; no reliable D call. Germline V gives CDR1 SGHKS, CDR2 YYEKEE (reference sequence). This CDR3 has 12 amino acids. Deletions cut 0 bases from V and 9 bases from J, with 8 bases between. Combining the CDR3 with reference TRBV5-5 and TRBJ2-3 gives the whole variable domain DAGVTQSPTHLIKTRGQQVTLRCSPISGHKSVSWYQQVLGQGPQFIFQYYEKEERGRGNFPDRFSARQFPNYSSELNVNALLLGDSALYLCASSLVLGTQYFGPGTRLTVL.

This clonotype has a handful of counts. V gene TRBV28 combines with J gene TRBJ2-7, with 9 positions matching TRBD1. Germline trimming cut 1 base from V and 4 bases from J; bases unmatched to any gene: 2. CDR1 is MDHEN and CDR2 is SYDVKM in the germline V gene. CDR3 length: 14 amino acids. The CDR3: CASSLSGTGYEQYF. DNA of the CDR3: TGTGCCAGCAGTTTATCCGGGACAGGGTACGAGCAGTACTTC.

The chain employs TRBV6-1 and TRBJ2-1, with D hard to call. Germline V lookup: CDR1 MNHNS, CDR2 SASEGT. Between the trimmed V and J ends, which lost 3 bases and 4 bases, there was a span of 16 bases. The CDR3 covers 16 residues. CDR3 region: CASSDRSVGFYNEQFF. CDR3 nucleotide sequence: TGTGCCAGCAGTGATCGGTCGGTGGGATTTTACAATGAGCAGTTCTTC.

V gene TRBV12-3 or TRBV12-4 combines with J gene TRBJ1-1, with 7 bases lining up with TRBD1. The CDR3 extends over 14 amino acids. The V segment lost 5 bases and the J segment 3 bases; nucleotides outside the gene matches: 6. The CDR3 DNA is TGTGCCAGCAGTCTCAGGGGGGGGGACACTGAAGCTTTCTTT. It translates to CASSLRGGDTEAFF.

The DNA of the CDR3 is TGCGCCAGCAGCCAAGATCACCCGAGGACCCACGAGCAGTACTTC. It is translated as CASSQDHPRTHEQYF. This sequence joins TRBV4-3 and TRBJ2-7; no clear D gene. Germline CDR1 LGHNA, CDR2 YSLEER. This CDR3 is 15 amino acids long. Trimming took off 0 bases at V and 5 bases at J, with 14 bases between the two ends.

V and J are TRBV15 and TRBJ1-1; D is unclear. CDR1 and CDR2 (germline): LNHNV, YYDKDF (reference sequence). CDR3 length: 11 amino acids. Trimming took 5 bases from V and 2 from J, leaving 3 bases between them. The CDR3 DNA sequence: TGTGCCACCAGCTCAAACACTGAAGCTTTCTTT. Its protein product is CATSSNTEAFF.

This sequence joins TRBV6-5 and TRBJ1-1, with a possible D match to TRBD1 (5 bases). Trimming shortened V by 0 bases and J by 5 bases, and 13 bases separated the two germline ends. Per the germline V gene, CDR1 is MNHEY and CDR2 is SVGAGI. This CDR3 comprises 15 residues. The CDR3 is CASSYSGGGGTEAFF. The CDR3 nucleotides read TGTGCCAGCAGTTACTCGGGGGGAGGTGGGACTGAAGCTTTCTTT.